The clone carrying this TCR beta chain was recorded a few times. Its matching antigen is unknown. This sample was included in a study of human T cells and chemical hapten exposure. Study-wide context: Chiefly female patients presented with alopecia areata, totalis or universalis. Mainly, slight library volume differences in the pool made TCR yields vary. Study findings and constraints: The study found that DPC sensitization did not change TCRs above 1 in 1000 frequency.

Time point denoted: patch test 3, about 24 weeks after DPC sensitization. Treatment in this sample: therapeutic diphenylcyclopropenone sensitization with weekly scalp DPC. Trimming took off 1 base at V and 1 base at J, with 7 bases between the two ends. Germline CDR1 and CDR2: SGHRS and YFSETQ. The CDR3 consists of 14 residues. Via MiXCR, TCRdb re-called the RACE reads, giving one row per CDR3 protein. Of roughly 89,000 distinct CDR3 sequences in the sample, approximately 10% were seen once. The chain links TRBV5-1 to TRBJ2-3, with D unresolved. The clonotype was recovered from a woman younger than 45 with alopecia areata. Some clones in this sample may be carry-over from other donors' samples. This sample comprised whole blood, obtained in connection with sensitization to the hapten diphenylcyclopropenone (DPC). CDR3: CASSLMDGTDTQYF. The CDR3 DNA reads as TGCGCCAGCAGCTTGATGGATGGCACAGATACGCAGTATTTT.